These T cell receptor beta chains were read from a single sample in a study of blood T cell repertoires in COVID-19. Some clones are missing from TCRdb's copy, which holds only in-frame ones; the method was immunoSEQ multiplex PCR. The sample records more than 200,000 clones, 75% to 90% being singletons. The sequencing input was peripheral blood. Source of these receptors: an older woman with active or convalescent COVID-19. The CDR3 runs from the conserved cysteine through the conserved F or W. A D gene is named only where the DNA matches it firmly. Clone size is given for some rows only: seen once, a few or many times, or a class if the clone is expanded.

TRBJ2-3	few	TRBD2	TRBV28	TGTGCCAGCAGTTCAGCCGGGACTAGGGGAGCGACAGATACGCAGTATTTT	CASSSAGTRGATDTQYF
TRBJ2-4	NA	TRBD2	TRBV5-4	TGTGCCAGCAATGCGGGGGGGGTAGCCAAAAACATTCAGTACTTC	CASNAGGVAKNIQYF
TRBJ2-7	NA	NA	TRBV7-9	TGTGCCAGCAAGGGCGGGGTGGACTACGAGCAGTACTTC	CASKGGVDYEQYF
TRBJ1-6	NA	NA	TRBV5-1	TGCGCCAGCAGCTTGGCTTTTGGGGAGGCCTATAATTCACCCCTCCACTTT	CASSLAFGEAYNSPLHF
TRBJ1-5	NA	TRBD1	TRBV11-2	TGTGCCAGCAGCCCTGGGACAGGGGACAATCAGCCCCAGCATTTT	CASSPGTGDNQPQHF
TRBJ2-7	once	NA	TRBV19	TGTGCCAGTAGTATTGTTCAGGGGGGCCACGAGCAGTACTTC	CASSIVQGGHEQYF
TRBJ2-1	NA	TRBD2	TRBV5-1	TGCGCCAGCAAGGTAACTAGCGGGAACAATGAGCAGTTCTTC	CASKVTSGNNEQFF
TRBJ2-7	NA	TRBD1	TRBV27	TGTGCCAGCAGTTCGGACCGGGACAGGGGACCCTACGAGCAGTACTTC	CASSSDRDRGPYEQYF
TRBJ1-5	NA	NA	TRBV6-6	TGTGCCAGCAGTCCTTCCAATCAGCCCCAGCATTTT	CASSPSNQPQHF
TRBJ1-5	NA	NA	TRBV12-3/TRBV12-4	TGTGCCAGCAGTTTCGGTAGCAATCAGCCCCAGCATTTT	CASSFGSNQPQHF
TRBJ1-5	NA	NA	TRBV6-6	TGTGCCAGCAGTTACTATGGGGCTGGCCAGCCCCAGCATTTT	CASSYYGAGQPQHF
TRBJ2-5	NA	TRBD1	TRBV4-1	TGCGCCAGCAGCCAACTACAGGGGCCGGAAGAGACCCAGTACTTC	CASSQLQGPEETQYF
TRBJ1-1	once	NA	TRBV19	TGTGCCAGTAGTCCCTCATCACAGGGATACCGAGCTTTCTTT	CASSPSSQGYRAFF
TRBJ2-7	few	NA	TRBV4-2	TGTGCCAGCAGCCAAGATGCCCGGGGCGAGCAGTACTTC	CASSQDARGEQYF
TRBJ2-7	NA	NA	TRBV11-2	TGTGCCAGCACCATGAGGCCGGTTCCCGGCCCCTACGAGCAGTACTTC	CASTMRPVPGPYEQYF
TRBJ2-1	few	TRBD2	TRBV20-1	TGCAGTGCTAGTCCGGGAGGGGTTTGGGTTGGTGAGCAGTTCTTC	CSASPGGVWVGEQFF
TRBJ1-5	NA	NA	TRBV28	TGTGCCAGCACTCAAGGGGGTCAGCTCCAGCATTTT	CASTQGGQLQHF
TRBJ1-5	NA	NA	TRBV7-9	TGTGCCAGCAGCTTAGGTGGGTCCAGGGCAGGCATACAGCCCCAGCATTTT	CASSLGGSRAGIQPQHF
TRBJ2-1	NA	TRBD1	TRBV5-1	TGCGCCAGCAGCGAACAGGGGGAATCCTACAATGAGCAGTTCTTC	CASSEQGESYNEQFF
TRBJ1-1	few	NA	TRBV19	TGTGCCAGTAGTATGGCGGAGGCCGAAGCTTTCTTT	CASSMAEAEAFF
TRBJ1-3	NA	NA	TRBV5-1	TGCGCCAGCAGCTGGGAACGGCCGGGGACTGGAAACACCATATATTTT	CASSWERPGTGNTIYF
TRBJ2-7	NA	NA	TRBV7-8	TGTGCCAGCAGCTTAATTCTGGCTTCCTACGAGCAGTACTTC	CASSLILASYEQYF
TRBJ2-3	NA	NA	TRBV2	TGTGCCAGCAGTCGGTCCTTATCCACAGATACGCAGTATTTT	CASSRSLSTDTQYF
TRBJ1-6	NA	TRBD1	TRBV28	TGTGCCAGCAGAGGACAGGTTAATTATAATTCACCCCTCCACTTT	CASRGQVNYNSPLHF
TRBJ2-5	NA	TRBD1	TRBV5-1	TGCGCCAGCAGCATGGACAGGGGAGAGACCCAGTACTTC	CASSMDRGETQYF
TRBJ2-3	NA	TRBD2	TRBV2	TGTGCCAGCAGTGAAGAGGGCGGGAGGGTGGCAGATACGCAGTATTTT	CASSEEGGRVADTQYF
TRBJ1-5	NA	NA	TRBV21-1	TGTGCCAGCCCACAGGTCCCACACAATCAGCCCCAGCATTTT	CASPQVPHNQPQHF
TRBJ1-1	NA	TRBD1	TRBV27	TGTGCCAGCAGTTCCTGGGACAGGCCGAACACTGAAGCTTTCTTT	CASSSWDRPNTEAFF
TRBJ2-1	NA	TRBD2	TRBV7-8	TGTGCCAGCAGCCCACTAGCGGGTACTCGCAGCTCCTACAATGAGCAGTTCTTC	CASSPLAGTRSSYNEQFF
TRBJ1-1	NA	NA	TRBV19	TGTGCCAGTAGTAACCGGGAGAACACTGAAGCTTTCTTT	CASSNRENTEAFF
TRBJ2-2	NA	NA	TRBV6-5	TGTGCCAGCAGTTATGATTCAGGCACCGGGGAGCTGTTTTTT	CASSYDSGTGELFF
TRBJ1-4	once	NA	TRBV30	TGTGCCTGGAGTGGTCAGACTAATGAAAAACTGTTTTTT	CAWSGQTNEKLFF
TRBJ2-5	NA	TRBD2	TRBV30	TGTGCCTGGAGTAGAGGACTAGCGGACGGGGAGACCCAGTACTTC	CAWSRGLADGETQYF
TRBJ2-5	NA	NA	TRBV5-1	TGCGCCAGCACAATCCTACCGGGGGAGACCCAGTACTTC	CASTILPGETQYF
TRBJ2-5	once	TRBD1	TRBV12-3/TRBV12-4	TGTGCCAGCAGGGAAAACAGGGGTACCCAGTACTTC	CASRENRGTQYF
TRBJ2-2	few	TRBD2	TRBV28	TGTGCCAGCGTTCCGGGACTAGGTGTCACCGGGGAGCTGTTTTTT	CASVPGLGVTGELFF
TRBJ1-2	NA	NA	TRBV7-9	TGTGCCAGCAGCTTTGGCGAGGGGGGGCTTGGCTACACCTTC	CASSFGEGGLGYTF
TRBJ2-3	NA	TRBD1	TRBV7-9	TGTGCCAGCAGCTTAGTGTACAGGGGAACAGATACGCAGTATTTT	CASSLVYRGTDTQYF
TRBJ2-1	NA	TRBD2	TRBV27	TGTGCCAGCAGTCAAACTAGCGGGAGTTTAAAGGAGCAGTTCTTC	CASSQTSGSLKEQFF
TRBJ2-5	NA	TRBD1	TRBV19	TGTGCCAGTAGTGACAGGGGGCTACAAGAGACCCAGTACTTC	CASSDRGLQETQYF
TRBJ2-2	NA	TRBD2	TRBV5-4	TGTGCCAGCAGCTCCCAAACTAGCGTTGTCGGGGAGCTGTTTTTT	CASSSQTSVVGELFF
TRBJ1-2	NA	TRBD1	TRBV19	TGTGCCAGTACCCCGGACAGGGAAAATGGCCACACCTTC	CASTPDRENGHTF